The 20 T cell receptor beta chains given below trace back to one sample, sequenced in a study of T-cell reconstitution after alpha-beta-depleted transplantation in children. Unique molecular identifiers were incorporated into the prepared TCRbeta library. TCRdb analysed the PCR reads with MiXCR anew, one entry per CDR3 protein. The table shows approximately 500,000 distinct CDR3 sequences, with about 10% occurring only once. This specimen consisted of PBMCs, obtained before TCRalphabeta/CD19-depleted stem cell transplant. These receptors were collected from a child under 10 years old with inherited bone marrow failure, due to receive a stem cell transplant.

There are many counts of this clonotype. The chain recombines TRBV29-1 with TRBJ2-7; D could derive from TRBD1 or TRBD2 (5 bases each). Germline CDR1 reads SQVTM; CDR2 reads ANQGSEA. This CDR3 is 13 amino acids long. Trimming removed 5 bases from V and 0 bases from J, with 11 bases in between. CDR3 sequence: CSVRDRSSYEQYF. CDR3 DNA: TGCAGCGTTAGGGACCGCAGCTCCTACGAGCAGTACTTC.

Many counts were recorded for this clonotype. The chain combines TRBV12-3 or TRBV12-4 with TRBJ2-7; 9 bases fit TRBD1. This CDR3 comprises 14 residues. After removal of 6 bases from V and 7 bases from J, the junction contained 10 bases not matched to a gene. For the CDR3, the DNA is TGTGCCAGCAGCCCCGGGACAGGGCCTCGGGAGCAGTACTTC. Its protein is CASSPGTGPREQYF.

This clonotype was observed at least ten times. The chain combines TRBV30 with TRBJ1-1; D is uncertain. This CDR3 region has 11 residues. Trimming took off 0 bases at V and 13 bases at J, with 12 bases between the two ends. Germline loops: CDR1 GTSNPN, CDR2 SVGIG (reference sequence). CDR3 protein: CAWSVGPQHFF. The CDR3 DNA follows: TGTGCCTGGAGTGTAGGTCCTCAGCATTTCTTT.

This clonotype was detected ten times or more. The chain couples TRBV12-3 or TRBV12-4 to TRBJ2-3; 8 bases fit TRBD2. The CDR3 extends over 14 amino acids. V shed 3 bases and J 7 bases; nucleotides not matched to a gene: 6. The CDR3 loop reads CASSFVASGHTQYF. CDR3 DNA sequence: TGTGCCAGCAGTTTCGTGGCTAGCGGGCATACGCAGTATTTT.

This clonotype has a count of ten or more. The gene calls are TRBV9 and TRBJ1-4, with D maybe TRBD1 (5 bases). The CDR3 consists of 14 residues. Germline values: CDR1 SGDLS, CDR2 YYNGEE. The V end lost 5 bases, the J end lost 1 base, and 9 bases lay between the germline ends. The CDR3 nucleotides read TGTGCCAGCAGTGTGGGGGGAACTAATGAAAAACTGTTTTTT. Translation: CASSVGGTNEKLFF.

This clonotype was recorded many times. This sequence joins TRBV11-2 and TRBJ2-7; 12 bases are shared with TRBD2. CDR1 and CDR2 (germline): SGHAT, FQNNGV. The CDR3 is 18 amino acids. V dropped 1 base and J dropped 4; count of bases not matched to a gene: 11. CDR3 DNA sequence: TGTGCCAGCAGCTTAGTGGCTAGCGGGAGGGTTCTGAGGTACGAGCAGTACTTC. Amino acids: CASSLVASGRVLRYEQYF.

The chain recombines TRBV2 with TRBJ1-5, with unresolved D. V dropped 7 bases and J dropped 3 bases, with 10 bases sitting between them. Germline lookup yields CDR1 SNHLY and CDR2 FYNNEI. The CDR3 sequence is 13 residues long. The CDR3 loop reads CASTVDPNQPQHF. CDR3 coding DNA: TGTGCCAGCACCGTCGACCCCAATCAGCCCCAGCATTTT.

As to this clonotype: This may come from a read error, since a much larger clone is one base off. The chain is built from TRBV7-9 and TRBJ2-6; weak D call: TRBD1 (6 bases). Germline values: CDR1 SEHNR, CDR2 FQNEAQ (reference sequence). There are 16 residues in the CDR3. CDR3 sequence: CASSLGHSSGANGLTF. As DNA, the CDR3 is TGTGCCAGCAGCTTGGGACATTCCTCTGGGGCCAACGGCCTGACTTTC. The full variable domain, rest sourced from reference TRBV7-9 and TRBJ2-6, is DTGVSQNPRHKITKRGQNVTFRCDPISEHNRLYWYRQTLGQGPEFLTYFQNEAQLEKSRLLSDRFSAERPKGSFSTLEIQRTEQGDSAMYLCASSLGHSSGANGLTFGAGSRLTVL.

The sample holds many counts of this clonotype. This CDR3 is CASSNEDMSEKLFF. The CDR3 region has the DNA TGCGCCAGCAGCAACGAGGACATGAGTGAAAAACTGTTTTTT. V usage is TRBV5-1 and J usage is TRBJ1-4, with D perhaps matching TRBD1 (5 bases). The CDR3 sequence is 14 residues long. V shed 4 bases and J shed 7 bases, with 14 bases lying between them. Germline lookup yields CDR1 SGHRS and CDR2 YFSETQ.

This clonotype was found many times. The CDR3 region is CSVEGLAGVAEQFF. As DNA, the CDR3 is TGCAGCGTTGAAGGGCTAGCGGGGGTCGCTGAGCAGTTCTTC. The rearrangement links TRBV29-1 to TRBJ2-1, with 10 nucleotides matching TRBD2. Germline V gene lookup returns CDR1 SQVTM and CDR2 ANQGSEA. V lost 1 base, J lost 9 bases, and 6 bases stayed unmatched. CDR3 length equals 14 residues.

The gene calls are TRBV27 and TRBJ1-2, with TRBD1 matching 7 bases. Per the germline V gene, CDR1 is MNHEY and CDR2 is SMNVEV (reference sequence). Trimming took 6 bases from V and 4 from J; bases not matched to a gene: 14. This CDR3 comprises 16 residues. The CDR3 here is CASSPGTAAAFYGYTF. CDR3 coding DNA: TGTGCCAGCAGCCCGGGGACAGCTGCCGCCTTCTATGGCTACACCTTC.

The chain is built from TRBV12-3 or TRBV12-4 and TRBJ1-1; TRBD1 aligns across 7 bases. This CDR3 has 16 residues. V was clipped by 5 bases and J by 0 bases; unmatched bases: 9. The CDR3 here is CASSQGQEIMNTEAFF. The DNA for the CDR3 is TGTGCCAGCAGTCAAGGACAGGAAATAATGAACACTGAAGCTTTCTTT.

Many counts were recorded for this clonotype. The chain uses TRBV5-5 and TRBJ2-7; 7 nucleotides line up with TRBD1. This CDR3 has 13 residues. V gave up 2 bases and J gave up 3 bases; unmatched junction bases: 2. The V gene's germline CDR1 is SGHKS and CDR2 YYEKEE (reference sequence). In DNA form, the CDR3 reads TGTGCCAGCAGCTTCGGGGACAGCTACGAGCAGTACTTC. Amino acid sequence: CASSFGDSYEQYF.

A few counts support this clonotype. The J gene is TRBJ2-1, the V gene TRBV20-1, with 9 bases that match TRBD2. Per germline, CDR1 DFQATT and CDR2 SNEGSKA (reference sequence). V lost 1 base and J lost 7; bases outside the gene matches: 17. The CDR3 totals 18 residues. The CDR3 protein is CSARVSVPLSGSANEQFF. The CDR3 region has the DNA TGCAGTGCTAGAGTCTCCGTCCCACTTAGCGGGAGTGCGAATGAGCAGTTCTTC.

Concerning this clonotype itself: Being one base from a much bigger clone, this may be a read error. The chain recombines TRBV6-5 with TRBJ2-2; D gene unclear. Per the germline V gene, CDR1 is MNHEY and CDR2 is SVGAGI. This CDR3 contains 15 residues. CDR3 sequence reads: CASGYTETGFGELFF. The CDR3 DNA reads TGTGCCAGCGGTTACACCGAAACCGGCTTTGGGGAGCTGTTTTTT.

In DNA form, the CDR3 reads TGTGCCACGGGGTCTTCTAGCGGCCACTCCTACAATGAGCAGTTCTTC. Amino acids: CATGSSSGHSYNEQFF. The chain has TRBV15 and TRBJ2-1; 7 bases align to TRBD2. This CDR3 has 16 residues. Germline V gives CDR1 LNHNV, CDR2 YYDKDF (reference sequence). V trimming: 9 bases; J trimming: 0 bases; junction bases outside the gene matches: 11. Based on the CDR3 plus reference TRBV15 and TRBJ2-1, the full variable domain is DAMVIQNPRYQVTQFGKPVTLSCSQTLNHNVMYWYQQKSSQAPKLLFHYYDKDFNNEADTPDNFQSRRPNTSFCFLDIRSPGLGDTAMYLCATGSSSGHSYNEQFFGPGTRLTVL.

This clonotype was seen ten or more times. The CDR3 coding sequence is TGTGCCAGCTCACCACCGGTGGTCCCGGGAGGAGGAGATACGCAGTATTTT. It is translated as CASSPPVVPGGGDTQYF. V usage is TRBV18 and J usage is TRBJ2-3; 7 positions match TRBD2. V lost 0 bases and J lost 5; bases outside the gene matches: 11. This CDR3 spans 17 amino acids. Germline values: CDR1 KGHSH, CDR2 LQKENI.

This clonotype has ten or more counts. J is TRBJ2-1 and V is TRBV6-2 or TRBV6-3; D not resolved. Trimming took 0 bases from V and 8 from J, leaving 11 bases between them. The CDR3 contains 14 residues. Germline-derived CDR1 and CDR2 are MNHEY and SVGEGT. The CDR3 sequence: CASSYSAAFDEQFF. In DNA, the CDR3 is TGTGCCAGCAGTTACTCGGCAGCCTTTGATGAGCAGTTCTTC.

At least ten counts were recorded for this clonotype. CDR3 DNA sequence: TGTGCCAGTAGTATAGGACTACTCGTTTTGGGCAATGAGCAGTTCTTC. Translation gives CASSIGLLVLGNEQFF. This chain links TRBV19 with TRBJ2-1; a possible D gene is TRBD2 (5 bases). Per germline, CDR1 LNHDA and CDR2 SQIVND (reference sequence). The CDR3 has 16 amino acids. V lost 1 base and J 6 bases, leaving 16 bases between the germline ends. Full variable domain (outside the CDR3, taken from reference TRBV19 and TRBJ2-1): DGGITQSPKYLFRKEGQNVTLSCEQNLNHDAMYWYRQDPGQGLRLIYYSQIVNDFQKGDIAEGYSVSREKKESFPLTVTSAQKNPTAFYLCASSIGLLVLGNEQFFGPGTRLTVL.

The rearrangement joins TRBV7-2 to TRBJ1-1, with D possibly matching TRBD1 (5 bases). There are 15 residues in the CDR3. The ends were cut back, 7 bases at V and 2 bases at J, with 17 bases in the middle. Per the germline V gene, CDR1 is SGHTA and CDR2 is FQGNSA. The CDR3 nucleotides read TGTGCCAGCACCGACCATGGGGGAATAAACACTGAAGCTTTCTTT. The encoded protein is CASTDHGGINTEAFF.